The 7 T cell receptor beta chains listed next were all sequenced from one sample in a study of blood T cell repertoires in COVID-19 (dated by TCRdb to about 2020). The library relied on the immunoSEQ multiplex PCR assay. The table comes from immuneACCESS by way of TCRdb, which keeps in-frame sequences with V and J called. Part of the clones is missing from these tables; in studies checked, under half for an unresolved V gene and the rest for unknown reasons. The sample data list roughly 260,000 clones, and under 90% of these were observed just once. The ten top clones hold around 3.2% of the sample. Specimen: peripheral blood. The receptor set was obtained from a woman aged 18-35 years with acute or convalescent COVID-19.

The gene calls are TRBV29-1 and TRBJ1-1; the D is unclear. CDR1 SQVTM and CDR2 ANQGSEA come from the germline V gene. The CDR3 covers 13 residues. The V end lost 6 bases, the J end lost 0 bases, and 11 bases lay between the germline ends. The CDR3 nucleotides are TGCAGCGTAGCCGATACCTTGAACACTGAAGCTTTCTTT. The encoded protein is CSVADTLNTEAFF.

This CDR3 is CASSENQAGGEKLFF. CDR3 sequence (DNA): TGTGCCAGCAGCGAAAACCAGGCGGGAGGTGAAAAACTGTTTTTT. The rearrangement links TRBV2 to TRBJ1-4; D gene ambiguous. The V end lost 6 bases, the J end lost 7 bases, and 18 bases lay between the germline ends. The CDR3 runs to 15 residues. Germline-derived CDR1 and CDR2 are SNHLY and FYNNEI.

The chain uses TRBV5-4 and TRBJ1-1; 7 bases map to TRBD1. The germline gives CDR1 SGHNT, CDR2 YYREEE (reference sequence). This CDR3 is built from 15 residues. Losses at the gene ends were 3 bases for V and 3 bases for J; bases not matched to a gene: 8. The CDR3 DNA reads as TGTGCCAGCAGCTGGGGGACAGCACCTTACACTGAAGCTTTCTTT. It codes for CASSWGTAPYTEAFF.

This sequence joins TRBV30 and TRBJ1-3; D unresolved. CDR3 size: 14 residues. CDR1 is GTSNPN, CDR2 SVGIG, per germline (reference sequence). The V end lost 2 bases, the J end lost 0 bases, and 8 bases lay between the germline ends. The CDR3 nucleotides are TGTGCCTGGAGTAGGCAGGCCTCTGGAAACACCATATATTTT. Amino acid sequence: CAWSRQASGNTIYF.

The rearrangement uses TRBV18 and TRBJ1-2, with 9 nucleotides matching TRBD1. CDR3 length: 18 amino acids. Unmatched junction bases numbered 13, after V lost 3 bases and J lost 2 bases. The germline V gene has CDR1 KGHSH and CDR2 LQKENI. CDR3 DNA: TGTGCCAGCTCACCGACCACCCTTCACAGGGGGCGCAACTATGGCTACACCTTC. Translated, it gives CASSPTTLHRGRNYGYTF.

This chain joins TRBV7-2 and TRBJ2-7; 7 nucleotides agree with TRBD2. V lost 5 bases to trimming and J lost 4 bases; unmatched junction nucleotides: 11. CDR1 SGHTA and CDR2 FQGNSA come from the germline V gene. CDR3 size: 15 residues. Here the CDR3 reads CASSLGDYTAYEQYF. CDR3 sequence (DNA): TGTGCCAGCAGCCTAGGGGACTACACGGCGTACGAGCAGTACTTC.

The chain carries TRBV6-5 and TRBJ2-7; weak D call: TRBD1 (5 bases). This CDR3 is built from 15 residues. Germline CDR1 is MNHEY and CDR2 is SVGAGI. V was trimmed by 0 bases and J by 0 bases, leaving 9 bases between them. Here the CDR3 reads CASSYSDSPSYEQYF. In DNA form, the CDR3 reads TGTGCCAGCAGTTACTCCGACAGTCCCTCCTACGAGCAGTACTTC.